These 8 T cell receptor beta chains were sequenced from one sample in a study of glioma-infiltrating T cells after dendritic cell vaccination. Time point specified: after dendritic cell vaccination, including at tumor progression/relapse. Assay used: immunoSEQ multiplex PCR; TCRdb lists only in-frame clones, some missing. The profile shows roughly 100,000 clones, nearly 90% of them singletons. The material sequenced was blood, taken after dendritic cell vaccination. Receptor source: a human donor with glioblastoma.

This rearrangement joins TRBV10-3 to TRBJ1-4; no clear D. The ends were cut back, 3 bases at V and 4 bases at J, with 6 bases in the middle. There are 13 residues in the CDR3. Germline V lookup: CDR1 ENHRY, CDR2 SYGVKD. The CDR3 nucleotides are TGTGCCATCAGTGACCCGGTTAATGAAAAACTGTTTTTT. Encoded protein: CAISDPVNEKLFF.

The V call is TRBV6-5, the J call TRBJ1-1, with D perhaps TRBD1 (6 bases). V dropped 6 bases and J dropped 1 base, with 15 bases sitting between them. CDR3 length equals 15 residues. The germline gives CDR1 MNHEY, CDR2 SVGAGI. In nucleotides, the CDR3 is TGTGCCAGCAGACAGGGTTTCTCAGGGAACACTGAAGCTTTCTTT. It encodes CASRQGFSGNTEAFF.

The rearrangement joins TRBV9 to TRBJ2-5; the D gene is possibly TRBD1 (7 bases). V gave up 0 bases and J gave up 1 base, with 10 bases separating them. This CDR3 spans 15 amino acids. The germline V gene has CDR1 SGDLS and CDR2 YYNGEE. Written as DNA, the CDR3 is TGTGCCAGCAGCGTAGTGCAGGGGGGCCAAGAGACCCAGTACTTC. Its protein is CASSVVQGGQETQYF. The full variable domain, completed using reference TRBV9 and TRBJ2-5, is DSGVTQTPKHLITATGQRVTLRCSPRSGDLSVYWYQQSLDQGLQFLIQYYNGEERAKGNILERFSAQQFPDLHSELNLSSLELGDSALYFCASSVVQGGQETQYFGPGTRLLVL.

This clone occurred once. The chain uses TRBV5-4 and TRBJ2-7; no clear D. Germline values: CDR1 SGHNT, CDR2 YYREEE (reference sequence). Trimming stripped 4 bases from V and 6 bases from J, with 14 bases between. The CDR3 spans 13 residues. For the CDR3, the DNA is TGTGCCAGCAGCCCTCCGGAGAGAGCCGAGCAGTACTTC. Amino acids: CASSPPERAEQYF.

V usage is TRBV6-1 and J usage is TRBJ1-1; D unclear. CDR1 is MNHNS, CDR2 SASEGT, per germline. The germline V and J ends were trimmed by 1 base and 8 bases, with 17 bases remaining between them. CDR3 length equals 15 residues. CDR3 DNA sequence: TGTGCCAGCAGTGAAGAACAGTCGGGGTTCATGGAAGCTTTCTTT. This gives the protein CASSEEQSGFMEAFF.

The CDR3 loop reads CASSLGNYNYGYTF. CDR3 nucleotide sequence: TGTGCCAGCAGCTTGGGGAACTACAACTATGGCTACACCTTC. The chain carries TRBV5-6 and TRBJ1-2; no reliable D call. V was pared by 0 bases and J by 2 bases, with 8 bases between. Germline CDR1 is SGHDT and CDR2 is YYEEEE. The CDR3 sequence is 14 residues long.

V and J are TRBV7-3 and TRBJ2-3, with D unclear. Trimming shortened V by 1 base and J by 5 bases, and 13 bases separated the two germline ends. Germline CDR1 and CDR2: SGHTA and FQGTGA. The CDR3 covers 15 residues. DNA for the CDR3: TGTGCCAGCAGCTTAAACCCTGCTGGCGGAGATACGCAGTATTTT. Protein: CASSLNPAGGDTQYF.

V gene TRBV18 combines with J gene TRBJ1-1; 8 positions agree with TRBD1. V shed 0 bases and J 2 bases; nucleotides not matched to a gene: 2. The CDR3 totals 15 residues. CDR1 is KGHSH and CDR2 is LQKENI in the germline V gene. CDR3 sequence: CASSPPGTGNTEAFF. The CDR3 region has the DNA TGTGCCAGCTCACCACCTGGGACAGGTAACACTGAAGCTTTCTTT.